This T cell receptor beta chain was recovered during a study of blood T cell repertoires in COVID-19. The data were produced by immunoSEQ multiplex PCR, yet TCRdb's version contains in-frame clones alone and is incomplete. The sample lists about 190,000 clones, 85% to 90% occurring once. Participants' own reports of clinical history determined their cohort assignment. The germline CDR1 and CDR2 sequences are SGHTS and YDEGEE. The V end lost 0 bases, the J end lost 3 bases, and 13 bases lay between the germline ends. This CDR3 spans 16 amino acids. The sequence came from a woman aged 40-49 years in a cohort exposed to, infected with or recovered from COVID-19 (not recorded which). The chain is built from TRBV5-8 and TRBJ1-5; D ambiguous. The source material was PBMCs or T cells enriched from blood (not recorded which). CDR3 in amino acids: CASSLGSARLNQPQHF. DNA of the CDR3: TGTGCCAGCAGCTTGGGATCGGCCAGGCTCAATCAGCCCCAGCATTTT. The whole variable domain, filled in from reference TRBV5-8 and TRBJ1-5, reads EAGVTQSPTHLIKTRGQQATLRCSPISGHTSVYWYQQALGLGLQFLLWYDEGEERNRGNFPPRFSGRQFPNYSSELNVNALELEDSALYLCASSLGSARLNQPQHFGDGTRLSIL.